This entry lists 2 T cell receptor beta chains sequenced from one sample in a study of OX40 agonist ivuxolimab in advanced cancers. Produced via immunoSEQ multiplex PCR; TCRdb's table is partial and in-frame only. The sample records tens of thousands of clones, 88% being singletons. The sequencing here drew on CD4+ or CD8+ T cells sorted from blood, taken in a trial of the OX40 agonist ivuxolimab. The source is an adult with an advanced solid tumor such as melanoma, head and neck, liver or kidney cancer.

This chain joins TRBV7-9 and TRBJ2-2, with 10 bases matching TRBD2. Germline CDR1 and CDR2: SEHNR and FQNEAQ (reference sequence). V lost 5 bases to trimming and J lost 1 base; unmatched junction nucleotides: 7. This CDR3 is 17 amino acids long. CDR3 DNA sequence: TGTGCCAGCAGCCCCCTCGGACTAGCGGAGAACACCGGGGAGCTGTTTTTT. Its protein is CASSPLGLAENTGELFF.

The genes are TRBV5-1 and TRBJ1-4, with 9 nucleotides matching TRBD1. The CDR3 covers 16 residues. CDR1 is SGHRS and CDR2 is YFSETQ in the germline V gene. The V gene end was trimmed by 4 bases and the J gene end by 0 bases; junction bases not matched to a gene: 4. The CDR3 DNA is TGCGCCAGCAGCAGGGGACAGGGTACAACTAATGAAAAACTGTTTTTT. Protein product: CASSRGQGTTNEKLFF.